Each of the 13 T cell receptor beta chains below was sequenced from the same sample in a study of OX40 agonist ivuxolimab in advanced cancers. Measured with immunoSEQ multiplex PCR; TCRdb has only the in-frame clones, and not every one. The table includes about 11,000 clones, 65% to 75% detected once. This specimen consisted of CD4+ or CD8+ T cells sorted from blood, obtained in a trial of the OX40 agonist ivuxolimab. All receptors derive from an adult with an advanced solid tumor such as melanoma, head and neck, liver or kidney cancer.

This clone is categorized as medium-sized. CDR3 sequence (DNA): TGTGCCAGCAGCTGGTCGGCTGCCAGCGGCTACACCTTC. This sequence encodes CASSWSAASGYTF. This chain uses TRBV5-6 with TRBJ1-2; D is uncertain. Trimming left V 3 bases short and J 8 bases short, with 14 bases between. The CDR3 length is 13 residues. CDR1 is SGHDT, CDR2 YYEEEE, per germline.

This sequence joins TRBV18 and TRBJ2-7; D is unresolved. Trimming stripped 2 bases from V and 0 bases from J, with 8 bases between. Germline CDR1 and CDR2: KGHSH and LQKENI. The CDR3 has 14 amino acids. CDR3 coding DNA: TGTGCCAGCTCACCAGAGGAGATCTCCTACGAGCAGTACTTC. This translates into CASSPEEISYEQYF.

A few counts support this clone. The gene calls are TRBV5-1 and TRBJ1-2; D ambiguous. Trimming shortened V by 1 base and J by 4 bases, and 11 bases separated the two germline ends. This CDR3 comprises 14 residues. CDR1 is SGHRS, CDR2 YFSETQ, per germline. The CDR3 region has the DNA TGCGCCAGCAGCTTGTCAGTGGGTAGCTATGGCTACACCTTC. Amino acid sequence: CASSLSVGSYGYTF.

This chain joins TRBV10-1 and TRBJ2-5, with D perhaps given as TRBD1 or TRBD2 (5 bases each). The ends were cut back, 2 bases at V and 5 bases at J, with 12 bases in the middle. The CDR3 contains 14 residues. The germline gives CDR1 WNHNN, CDR2 SYGVQD (reference sequence). The CDR3 DNA sequence: TGCGCCAGCAGTGAGAGGGACCCGGGGGAGACCCAGTACTTC. The encoded protein is CASSERDPGETQYF.

This clone was seen once. This chain uses TRBV19 with TRBJ2-7; TRBD2 might be the D (6 bases). Trimming shortened V by 0 bases and J by 5 bases, and 11 bases separated the two germline ends. The CDR3 extends over 14 amino acids. Germline V lookup: CDR1 LNHDA, CDR2 SQIVND (reference sequence). The CDR3 region has the DNA TGTGCCAGTAGTATAGACAGGGAGGTCGACGAGCAGTACTTC. Translation gives CASSIDREVDEQYF.

The CDR3 DNA follows: TGTGCCAGCAGCTTAGGTTCGGGACAATACGAGCAGTACTTC. It encodes CASSLGSGQYEQYF. The rearrangement links TRBV11-2 to TRBJ2-7, with a possible D match to TRBD1 (6 bases). This CDR3 has 14 amino acids. Trimming took 1 base from V and 4 from J, leaving 11 bases between them. Germline V gives CDR1 SGHAT, CDR2 FQNNGV.

The genes are TRBV19 and TRBJ1-3; D not certain. CDR1 is LNHDA, CDR2 SQIVND, per germline (reference sequence). The CDR3 is made up of 12 amino acids. Trimming shortened V by 6 bases and J by 4 bases, and 7 bases separated the two germline ends. The CDR3 sequence: CASRGGGNTIYF. CDR3 in DNA: TGTGCCAGTAGGGGCGGAGGAAACACCATATATTTT.

V and J are TRBV19 and TRBJ2-1; TRBD2 matches at 9 bases. After removal of 4 bases from V and 11 bases from J, the junction contained 6 bases not matched to a gene. Germline V gives CDR1 LNHDA, CDR2 SQIVND (reference sequence). The CDR3 is made up of 13 amino acids. Here the CDR3 DNA reads TGTGCCAGTAGTACTAGACTAGCGGATAAGCAGTTCTTC. Protein sequence: CASSTRLADKQFF.

The sample holds a few counts of this clone. This sequence joins TRBV11-1 and TRBJ2-3; 9 bases line up with TRBD2. Looked up from germline, CDR1 is SGHAT and CDR2 is FQDESV (reference sequence). J was trimmed by 4 bases and V by 1 base; bases with no gene match: 3. This CDR3 contains 15 residues. The CDR3 loop reads CASSLGAGGADTQYF. Here the CDR3 DNA reads TGTGCCAGCAGCTTAGGAGCGGGGGGAGCAGATACGCAGTATTTT.

In this sample, this clone turned up a few times. The rearrangement joins TRBV9 to TRBJ2-1; D not certain. V lost 4 bases and J 0 bases, leaving 14 bases between the germline ends. The CDR3 extends over 16 amino acids. From germline, CDR1 is SGDLS and CDR2 YYNGEE. CDR3 DNA sequence: TGTGCCAGCAGCCCTCATGACCGGAGCTCCTACAATGAGCAGTTCTTC. Its protein is CASSPHDRSSYNEQFF.

This clone was observed a single time. The chain joins TRBV12-5 to TRBJ1-1; D is undetermined. This CDR3 spans 12 amino acids. Trimming removed 1 base from V and 2 bases from J, with 2 bases in between. CDR1 is LGHNT and CDR2 is FRNRAP in the germline V gene. The CDR3 DNA follows: TGTGCTAGTGGTTTGGCCAACACTGAAGCTTTCTTT. It specifies CASGLANTEAFF.

The chain recombines TRBV7-9 with TRBJ2-7, with 9 bases lining up with TRBD1. The germline V gene encodes CDR1 SEHNR and CDR2 FQNEAQ (reference sequence). This CDR3 has 16 residues. Trimming cost V 5 bases and J 3 bases; bases outside gene matches: 11. CDR3 DNA: TGTGCCAGCAGCCCCGACCTGGGACAGGGTAGCTACGAGCAGTACTTC. Its translation is CASSPDLGQGSYEQYF.

The V and J genes are TRBV6-6 and TRBJ2-4; 8 bases map to TRBD1. In germline, CDR1 is MNHNY, CDR2 SVGAGI (reference sequence). The CDR3 runs to 15 residues. J lost 0 bases, V lost 5 bases, and 3 bases had no gene match. In DNA, the CDR3 is TGTGCCAGCAGTCAGACAGGGGTAGCCAAAAACATTCAGTACTTC. Protein product: CASSQTGVAKNIQYF.